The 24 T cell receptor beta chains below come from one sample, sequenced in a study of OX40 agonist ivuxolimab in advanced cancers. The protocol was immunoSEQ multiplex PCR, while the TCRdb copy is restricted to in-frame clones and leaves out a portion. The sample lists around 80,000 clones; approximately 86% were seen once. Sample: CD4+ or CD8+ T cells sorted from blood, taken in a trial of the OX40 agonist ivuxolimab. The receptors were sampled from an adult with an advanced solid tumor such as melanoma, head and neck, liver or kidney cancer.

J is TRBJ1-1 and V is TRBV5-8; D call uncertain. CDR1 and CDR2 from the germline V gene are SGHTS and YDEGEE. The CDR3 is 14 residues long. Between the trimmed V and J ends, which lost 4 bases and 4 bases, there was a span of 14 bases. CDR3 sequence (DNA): TGTGCCAGCAGCGCTAATGGCAGGAGCACTGAAGCTTTCTTT. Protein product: CASSANGRSTEAFF.

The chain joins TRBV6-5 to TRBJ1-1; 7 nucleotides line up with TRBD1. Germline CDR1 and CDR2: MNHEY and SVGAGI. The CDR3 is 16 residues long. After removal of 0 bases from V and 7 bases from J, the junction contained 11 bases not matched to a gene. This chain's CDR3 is CASSYSGQGAGGEAFF. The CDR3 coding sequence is TGTGCCAGCAGTTACTCCGGACAAGGGGCAGGGGGTGAAGCTTTCTTT.

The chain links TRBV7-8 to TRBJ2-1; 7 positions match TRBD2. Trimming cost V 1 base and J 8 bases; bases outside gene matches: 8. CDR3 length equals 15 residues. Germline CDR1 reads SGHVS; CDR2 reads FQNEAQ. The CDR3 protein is CASSLEGGRGYEQFF. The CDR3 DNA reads TGTGCCAGCAGCTTAGAAGGCGGGAGAGGGTATGAGCAGTTCTTC. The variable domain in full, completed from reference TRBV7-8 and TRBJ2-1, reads GAGVSQSPRYKVAKRGQDVALRCDPISGHVSLFWYQQALGQGPEFLTYFQNEAQLDKSGLPSDRFFAERPEGSVSTLKIQRTQQEDSAVYLCASSLEGGRGYEQFFGPGTRLTVL.

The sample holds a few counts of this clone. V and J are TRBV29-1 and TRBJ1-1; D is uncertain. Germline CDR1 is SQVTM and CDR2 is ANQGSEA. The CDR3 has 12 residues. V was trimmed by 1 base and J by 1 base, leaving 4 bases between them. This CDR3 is CSVEAANTEAFF. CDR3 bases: TGCAGCGTTGAAGCGGCGAACACTGAAGCTTTCTTT.

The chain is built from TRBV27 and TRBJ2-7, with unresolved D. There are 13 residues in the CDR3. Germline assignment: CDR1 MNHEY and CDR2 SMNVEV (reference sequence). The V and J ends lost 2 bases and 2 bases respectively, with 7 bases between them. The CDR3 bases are TGTGCCAGCAGTTTAAGGGATACCTACGAGCAGTACTTC. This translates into CASSLRDTYEQYF.

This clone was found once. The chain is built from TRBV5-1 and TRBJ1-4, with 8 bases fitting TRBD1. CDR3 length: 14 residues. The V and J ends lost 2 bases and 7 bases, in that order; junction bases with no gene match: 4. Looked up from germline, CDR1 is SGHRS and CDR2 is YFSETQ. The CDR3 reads CASSFGQGVEKLFF. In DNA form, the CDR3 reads TGCGCCAGCAGCTTCGGACAGGGAGTTGAAAAACTGTTTTTT.

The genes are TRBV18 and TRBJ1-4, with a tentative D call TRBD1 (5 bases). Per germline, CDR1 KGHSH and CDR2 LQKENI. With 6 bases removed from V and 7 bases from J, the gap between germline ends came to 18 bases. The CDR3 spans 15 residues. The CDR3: CASSPGPGRGEKLFF. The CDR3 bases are TGTGCCAGCTCCCCCGGGCCCGGGAGGGGTGAAAAACTGTTTTTT.

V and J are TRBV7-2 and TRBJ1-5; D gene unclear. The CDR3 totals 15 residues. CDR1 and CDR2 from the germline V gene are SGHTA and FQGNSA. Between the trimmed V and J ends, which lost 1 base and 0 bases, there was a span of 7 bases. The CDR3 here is CASSLELYSNQPQHF. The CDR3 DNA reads TGTGCCAGCAGCTTAGAACTTTATAGCAATCAGCCCCAGCATTTT.

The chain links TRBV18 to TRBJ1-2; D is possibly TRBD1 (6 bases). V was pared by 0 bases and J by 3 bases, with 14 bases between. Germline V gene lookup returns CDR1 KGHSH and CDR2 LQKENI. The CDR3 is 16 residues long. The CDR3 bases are TGTGCCAGCTCACCACCGGGGGGGGCTCGGTACTATGGCTACACCTTC. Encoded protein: CASSPPGGARYYGYTF.

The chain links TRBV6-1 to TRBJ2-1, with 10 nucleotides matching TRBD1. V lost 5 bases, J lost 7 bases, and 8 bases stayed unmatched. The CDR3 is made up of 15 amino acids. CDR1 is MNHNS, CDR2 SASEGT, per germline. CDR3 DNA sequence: TGTGCCAGCAGTCCTCGACAGGGGGCGCAAAATGAGCAGTTCTTC. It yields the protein CASSPRQGAQNEQFF.

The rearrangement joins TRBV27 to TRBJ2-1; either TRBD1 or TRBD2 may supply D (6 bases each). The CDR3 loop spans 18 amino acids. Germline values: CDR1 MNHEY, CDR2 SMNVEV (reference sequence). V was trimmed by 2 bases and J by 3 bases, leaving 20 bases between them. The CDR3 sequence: CASSLKGQGGFFYNEQFF. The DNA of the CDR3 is TGTGCCAGCAGTTTAAAAGGGCAAGGGGGGTTTTTCTACAATGAGCAGTTCTTC.

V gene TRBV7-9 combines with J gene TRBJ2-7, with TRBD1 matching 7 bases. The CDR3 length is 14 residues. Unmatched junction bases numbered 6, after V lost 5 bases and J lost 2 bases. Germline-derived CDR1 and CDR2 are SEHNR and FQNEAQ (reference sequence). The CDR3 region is CASSPTGLTYEQYF. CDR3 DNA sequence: TGTGCCAGCAGCCCGACAGGGCTTACCTACGAGCAGTACTTC. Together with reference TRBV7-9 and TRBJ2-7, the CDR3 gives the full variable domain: DTGVSQNPRHKITKRGQNVTFRCDPISEHNRLYWYRQTLGQGPEFLTYFQNEAQLEKSRLLSDRFSAERPKGSFSTLEIQRTEQGDSAMYLCASSPTGLTYEQYFGPGTRLTVT.

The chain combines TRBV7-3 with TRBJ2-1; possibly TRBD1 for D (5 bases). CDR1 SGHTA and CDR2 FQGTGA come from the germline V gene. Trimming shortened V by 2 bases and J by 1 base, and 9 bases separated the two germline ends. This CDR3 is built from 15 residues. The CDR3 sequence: CASSLQGISYNEQFF. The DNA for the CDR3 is TGTGCCAGCAGCTTACAGGGTATTTCCTACAATGAGCAGTTCTTC.

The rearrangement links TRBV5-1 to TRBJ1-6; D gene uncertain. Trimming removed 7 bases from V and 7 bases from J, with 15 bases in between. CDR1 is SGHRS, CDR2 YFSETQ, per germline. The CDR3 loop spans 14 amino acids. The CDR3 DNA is TGCGCCAGCTCTCCGGCGGAGCCAAATTCACCCCTCCACTTT. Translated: CASSPAEPNSPLHF.

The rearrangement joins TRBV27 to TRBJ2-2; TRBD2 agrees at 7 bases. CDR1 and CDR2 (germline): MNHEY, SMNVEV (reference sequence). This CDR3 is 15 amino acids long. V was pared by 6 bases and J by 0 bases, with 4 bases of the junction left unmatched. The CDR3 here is CASSPAGSNTGELFF. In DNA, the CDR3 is TGTGCCAGCAGCCCAGCGGGATCGAACACCGGGGAGCTGTTTTTT.

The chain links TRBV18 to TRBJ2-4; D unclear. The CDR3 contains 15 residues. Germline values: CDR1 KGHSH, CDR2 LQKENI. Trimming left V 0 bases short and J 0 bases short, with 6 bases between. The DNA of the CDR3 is TGTGCCAGCTCACCACCCCAACTAGCCAAAAACATTCAGTACTTC. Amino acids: CASSPPQLAKNIQYF.

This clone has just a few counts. The CDR3 nucleotides are TGTGCCAGCAGTGCTCCTGGGCCCCTCCACTTT. Translation: CASSAPGPLHF. V is TRBV2 and J is TRBJ1-6; D is uncertain. The CDR3 covers 11 residues. V was pared by 4 bases and J by 13 bases, with 8 bases between. The germline gives CDR1 SNHLY, CDR2 FYNNEI.

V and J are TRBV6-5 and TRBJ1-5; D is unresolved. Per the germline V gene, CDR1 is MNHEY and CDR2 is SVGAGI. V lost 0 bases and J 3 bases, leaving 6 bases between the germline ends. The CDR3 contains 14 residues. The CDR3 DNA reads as TGTGCCAGCAGTTACTCACAGAACAATCAGCCCCAGCATTTT. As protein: CASSYSQNNQPQHF.

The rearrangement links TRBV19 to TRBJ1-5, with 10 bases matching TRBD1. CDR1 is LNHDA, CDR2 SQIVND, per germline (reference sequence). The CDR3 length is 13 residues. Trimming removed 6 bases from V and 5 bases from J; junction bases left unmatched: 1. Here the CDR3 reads CASSGTGDQPQHF. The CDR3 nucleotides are TGTGCCAGTAGCGGGACAGGGGATCAGCCCCAGCATTTT.

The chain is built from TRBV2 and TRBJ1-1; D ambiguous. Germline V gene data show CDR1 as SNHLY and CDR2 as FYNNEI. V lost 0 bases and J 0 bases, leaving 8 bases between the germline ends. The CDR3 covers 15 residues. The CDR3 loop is CASSEAVRMNTEAFF. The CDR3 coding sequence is TGTGCCAGCAGTGAAGCGGTACGGATGAACACTGAAGCTTTCTTT.

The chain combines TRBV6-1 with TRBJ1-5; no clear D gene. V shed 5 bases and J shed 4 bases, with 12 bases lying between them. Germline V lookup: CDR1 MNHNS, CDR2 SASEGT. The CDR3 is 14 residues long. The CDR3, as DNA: TGTGCCAGCAGTTATCGTGAGGGAAATCAGCCCCAGCATTTT. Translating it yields CASSYREGNQPQHF.

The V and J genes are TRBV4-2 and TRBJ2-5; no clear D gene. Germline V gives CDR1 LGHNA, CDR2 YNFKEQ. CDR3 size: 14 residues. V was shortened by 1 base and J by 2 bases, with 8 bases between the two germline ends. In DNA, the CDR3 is TGTGCCAGCAGCCAAGTATCTGTACAAGAGACCCAGTACTTC. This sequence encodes CASSQVSVQETQYF.

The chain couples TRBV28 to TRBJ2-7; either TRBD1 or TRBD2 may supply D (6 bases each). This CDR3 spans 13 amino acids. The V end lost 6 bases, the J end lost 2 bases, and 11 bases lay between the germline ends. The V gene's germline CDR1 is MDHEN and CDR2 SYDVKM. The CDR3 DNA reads TGTGCCAGCAGAGGGGGGAGCACCTACGAGCAGTACTTC. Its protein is CASRGGSTYEQYF.

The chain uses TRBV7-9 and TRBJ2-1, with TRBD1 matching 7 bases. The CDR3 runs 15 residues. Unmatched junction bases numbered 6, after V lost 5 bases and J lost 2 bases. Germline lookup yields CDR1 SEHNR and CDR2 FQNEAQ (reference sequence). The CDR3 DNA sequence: TGTGCCAGCAGCCCACAGGGGTTCCCCTACAATGAGCAGTTCTTC. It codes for CASSPQGFPYNEQFF.